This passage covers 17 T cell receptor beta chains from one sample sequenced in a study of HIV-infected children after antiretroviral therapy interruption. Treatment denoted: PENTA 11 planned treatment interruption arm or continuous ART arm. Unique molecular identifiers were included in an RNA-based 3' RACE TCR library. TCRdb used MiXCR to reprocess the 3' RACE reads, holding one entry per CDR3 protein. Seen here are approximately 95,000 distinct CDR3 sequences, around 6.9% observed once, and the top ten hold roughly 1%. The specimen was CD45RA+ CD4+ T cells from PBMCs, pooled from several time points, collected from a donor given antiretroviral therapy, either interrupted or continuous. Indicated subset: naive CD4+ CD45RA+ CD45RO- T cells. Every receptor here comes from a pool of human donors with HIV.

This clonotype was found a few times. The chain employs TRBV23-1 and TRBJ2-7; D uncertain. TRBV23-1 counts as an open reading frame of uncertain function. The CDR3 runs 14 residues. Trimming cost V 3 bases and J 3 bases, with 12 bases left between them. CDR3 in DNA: TGCGCCAGCAGTCAGGACGCCCCGGGCTACGAGCAGTACTTC. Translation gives CASSQDAPGYEQYF.

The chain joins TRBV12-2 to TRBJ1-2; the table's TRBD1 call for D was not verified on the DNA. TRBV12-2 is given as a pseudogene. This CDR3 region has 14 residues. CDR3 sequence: CASRSPPTYYGYTF. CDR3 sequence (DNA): TGTGCAAGTCGCTCCCCCCCAACTTACTATGGCTACACCTTC.

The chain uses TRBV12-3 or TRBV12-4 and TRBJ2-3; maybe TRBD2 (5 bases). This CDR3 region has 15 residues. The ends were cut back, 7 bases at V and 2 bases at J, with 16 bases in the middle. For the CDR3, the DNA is TGTGCCAGCACCCCTCGCGGGTCCGACACAGATACGCAGTATTTT. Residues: CASTPRGSDTDTQYF.

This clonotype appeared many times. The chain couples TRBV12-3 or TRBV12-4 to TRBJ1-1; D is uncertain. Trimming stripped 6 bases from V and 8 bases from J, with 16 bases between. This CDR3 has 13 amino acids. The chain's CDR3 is CASSPKAAYEAFF. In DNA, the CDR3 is TGTGCCAGCAGCCCCAAGGCGGCCTACGAAGCTTTCTTT.

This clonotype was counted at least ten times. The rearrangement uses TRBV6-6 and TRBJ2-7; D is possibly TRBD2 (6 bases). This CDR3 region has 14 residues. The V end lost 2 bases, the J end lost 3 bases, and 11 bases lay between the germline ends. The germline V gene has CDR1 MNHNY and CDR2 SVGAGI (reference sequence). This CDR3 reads CASSYAGEVYEQYF. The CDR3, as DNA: TGTGCCAGCAGTTACGCTGGGGAGGTCTACGAGCAGTACTTC.

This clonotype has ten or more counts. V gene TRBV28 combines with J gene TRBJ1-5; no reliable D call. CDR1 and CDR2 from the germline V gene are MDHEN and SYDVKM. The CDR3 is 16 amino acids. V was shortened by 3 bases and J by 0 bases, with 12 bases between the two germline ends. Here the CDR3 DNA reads TGTGCCAGCAGTTTGGGCACACTTTATAGCAATCAGCCCCAGCATTTT. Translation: CASSLGTLYSNQPQHF.

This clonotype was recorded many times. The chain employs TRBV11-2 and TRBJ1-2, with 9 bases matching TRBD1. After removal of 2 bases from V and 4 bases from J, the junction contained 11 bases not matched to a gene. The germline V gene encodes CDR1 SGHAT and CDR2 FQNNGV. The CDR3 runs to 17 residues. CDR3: CASSLISRQGGSYGYTF. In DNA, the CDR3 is TGTGCCAGCAGCTTAATCAGCAGACAGGGGGGGTCCTATGGCTACACCTTC. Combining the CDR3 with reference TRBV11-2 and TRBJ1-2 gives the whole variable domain EAGVAQSPRYKIIEKRQSVAFWCNPISGHATLYWYQQILGQGPKLLIQFQNNGVVDDSQLPKDRFSAERLKGVDSTLKIQPAKLEDSAVYLCASSLISRQGGSYGYTFGSGTRLTVV.

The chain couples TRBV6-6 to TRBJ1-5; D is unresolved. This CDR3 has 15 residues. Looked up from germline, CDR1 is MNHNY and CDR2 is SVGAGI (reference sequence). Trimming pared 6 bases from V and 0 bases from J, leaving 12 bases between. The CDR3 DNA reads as TGTGCCAGCAGATCCATCGGGATTAGCAATCAGCCCCAGCATTTT. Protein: CASRSIGISNQPQHF.

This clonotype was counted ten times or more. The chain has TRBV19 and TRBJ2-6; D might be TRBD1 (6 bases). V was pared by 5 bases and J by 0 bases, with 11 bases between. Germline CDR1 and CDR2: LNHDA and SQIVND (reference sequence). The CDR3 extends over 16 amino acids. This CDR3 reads CASSVGQISGANVLTF. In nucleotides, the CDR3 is TGTGCCAGTAGTGTCGGACAGATCTCTGGGGCCAACGTCCTGACTTTC.

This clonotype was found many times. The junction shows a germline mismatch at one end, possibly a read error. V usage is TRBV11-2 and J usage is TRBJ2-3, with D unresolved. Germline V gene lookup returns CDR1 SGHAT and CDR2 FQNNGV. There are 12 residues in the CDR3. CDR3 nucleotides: TGTGCCAGCAGCCCACACACAGATACACAGTATTTT. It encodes CASSPHTDTQYF.

CDR3 in amino acids: CASSSGQGTSYTF. The CDR3 DNA reads as TGTGCCAGCAGTTCTGGACAGGGGACGAGCTACACCTTC. This chain uses TRBV12-3 or TRBV12-4 with TRBJ1-2; 9 bases line up with TRBD1. With 4 bases clipped from V and 9 bases from J, the junction kept 6 bases outside the gene matches. The length of the CDR3 is 13 residues.

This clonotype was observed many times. This CDR3 reads CASSSRTGETEAFF. CDR3 sequence (DNA): TGTGCCAGCAGCTCCCGGACAGGGGAAACTGAAGCTTTCTTT. This sequence joins TRBV11-1 and TRBJ1-1, with 9 bases matching TRBD1. In germline, CDR1 is SGHAT, CDR2 FQDESV (reference sequence). This CDR3 region has 14 residues. V shed 4 bases, J shed 5 bases, and the junction held 5 bases outside the gene matches.

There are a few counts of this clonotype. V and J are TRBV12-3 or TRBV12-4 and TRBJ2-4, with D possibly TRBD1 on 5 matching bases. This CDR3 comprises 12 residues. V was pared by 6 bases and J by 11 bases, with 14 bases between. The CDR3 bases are TGTGCCAGCAGCAATAGACAGTTAGTTCAGTACTTC. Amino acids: CASSNRQLVQYF.

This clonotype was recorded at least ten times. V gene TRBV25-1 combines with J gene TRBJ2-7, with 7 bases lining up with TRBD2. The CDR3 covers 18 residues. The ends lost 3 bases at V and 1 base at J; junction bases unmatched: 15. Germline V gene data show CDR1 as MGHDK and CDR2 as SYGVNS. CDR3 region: CASSEGEGVIRPSYEQYF. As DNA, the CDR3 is TGTGCCAGCAGTGAGGGGGAGGGTGTCATCCGACCGTCCTACGAGCAGTACTTC.

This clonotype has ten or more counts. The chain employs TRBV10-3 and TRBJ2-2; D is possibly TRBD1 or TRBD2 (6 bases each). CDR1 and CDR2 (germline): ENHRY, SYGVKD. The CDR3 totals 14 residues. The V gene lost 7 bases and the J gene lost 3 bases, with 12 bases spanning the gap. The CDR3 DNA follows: TGTGCCATCAAGGGGGGCCCGGACACCGGGGAGCTGTTTTTT. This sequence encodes CAIKGGPDTGELFF.

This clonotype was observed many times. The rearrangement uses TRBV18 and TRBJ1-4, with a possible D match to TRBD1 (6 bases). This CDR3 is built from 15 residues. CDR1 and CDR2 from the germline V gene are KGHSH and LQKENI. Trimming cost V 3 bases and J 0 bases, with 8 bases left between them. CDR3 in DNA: TGTGCCAGCTCACCGCGACAGGCAACTAATGAAAAACTGTTTTTT. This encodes CASSPRQATNEKLFF.

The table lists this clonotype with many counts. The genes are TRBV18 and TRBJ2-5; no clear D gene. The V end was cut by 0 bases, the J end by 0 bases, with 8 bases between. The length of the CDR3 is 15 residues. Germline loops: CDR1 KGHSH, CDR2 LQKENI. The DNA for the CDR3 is TGTGCCAGCTCACCACCGACCGTAAACCAAGAGACCCAGTACTTC. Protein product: CASSPPTVNQETQYF.